The source of this TCR beta chain is a study of beta chain features in type 1 diabetes. Details on this clone: Its specificity is unknown.

CDR1 ENHRY and CDR2 SYGVKD come from the germline V gene. The CDR3 has 15 amino acids. V dropped 5 bases and J dropped 3 bases, with 13 bases sitting between them. Points from the study as a whole: Within the patient group, naive, central memory and Treg TCRB repertoires appeared more similar to each other than within healthy donors. Shortening of TCRB CDR3s, moderate but significant, appeared in all four CD4+ subsets of Type 1 diabetes patients.

The authors reverse transcribed all of the isolated RNA, so sequencing captured expressed TCRB transcripts. Clones were sequenced by immunoSEQ multiplex PCR, and TCRdb holds only the in-frame ones, with some missing. The sample lists roughly 160,000 clones; just over 8% were seen once. The sequencing sample was made of central memory CD4+ T cells from blood. The J gene is TRBJ1-4, the V gene TRBV10-3; unclear D gene. This sequence was found in a woman younger than 35 with type 1 diabetes. In nucleotides, the CDR3 is TGTGCCATCAGTCCCCATTGGGAGGCTAATGAAAAACTGTTTTTT. Encoded protein: CAISPHWEANEKLFF.